The rows below give T cell receptor beta chains drawn from one sample of a study of blood T cell repertoires in COVID-19. The protocol was immunoSEQ multiplex PCR, while the TCRdb copy is restricted to in-frame clones and leaves out a portion. The sample contains approximately 190,000 clones, just under 85% of which appear only once. What was sequenced was peripheral blood. The receptors derive from a woman between 70 and 85 years old with active or convalescent COVID-19. Each CDR3 is given with its conserved first and last residue. A D gene is named only where the DNA matches it firmly. The size field is filled for only some rows; it gives once, few, many or a size class.

len	abundance	v_gene	j_gene	d_gene	CDR3aa	CDR3nt
14	-	TRBV6-1	TRBJ2-7	-	CASSEYRADYEQYF	TGTGCCAGCAGTGAATACAGGGCGGACTACGAGCAGTACTTC
16	-	TRBV3-1/TRBV3-2	TRBJ2-1	-	CASSQGGGPTPNEQFF	TGTGCCAGCAGCCAAGGGGGGGGGCCCACCCCCAATGAGCAGTTCTTC
14	-	TRBV30	TRBJ2-1	TRBD1	CACNRGRRSNEQFF	TGTGCCTGTAACAGGGGGCGCAGGTCCAATGAGCAGTTCTTC
15	-	TRBV3-1/TRBV3-2	TRBJ2-1	-	CASSRGPTGNDEQFF	TGTGCCAGCAGCCGCGGCCCGACGGGGAACGATGAGCAGTTCTTC
12	-	TRBV6-5	TRBJ1-2	TRBD1	CASKQGAYGYTF	TGTGCCAGCAAACAGGGGGCCTATGGCTACACCTTC
15	-	TRBV28	TRBJ2-7	-	CASSLIGTASYEQYF	TGTGCCAGCAGTTTAATAGGGACTGCTTCCTACGAGCAGTACTTC
17	-	TRBV9	TRBJ1-6	TRBD1	CASSATGQGKYNSPLHF	TGTGCCAGCAGCGCTACTGGACAGGGAAAATATAATTCACCCCTCCACTTT
17	-	TRBV6-2/TRBV6-3	TRBJ1-1	TRBD1	CASSAGTVYLMNTEAFF	TGTGCCAGCAGCGCCGGGACAGTCTACTTGATGAACACTGAAGCTTTCTTT
14	-	TRBV18	TRBJ2-7	-	CASSSEGPGFEQYF	TGTGCCAGCTCCTCAGAAGGGCCAGGGTTCGAGCAGTACTTC
14	few	TRBV7-3	TRBJ1-5	TRBD1	CASSQHRGGQPQHF	TGTGCCAGCAGCCAACACAGGGGAGGTCAGCCCCAGCATTTT
19	-	TRBV7-3	TRBJ1-5	-	CASSTLEGSPAYSNQPQHF	TGTGCCAGCAGCACACTCGAGGGCTCCCCAGCATATAGCAATCAGCCCCAGCATTTT
12	-	TRBV5-1	TRBJ2-6	-	CASSWNTGVLTF	TGCGCCAGCAGCTGGAACACGGGAGTCCTGACTTTC
15	-	TRBV5-1	TRBJ1-2	-	CASSLQGAPGVRTFF	TGCGCCAGCAGCCTACAGGGTGCTCCCGGAGTTAGAACCTTCTTC
12	-	TRBV4-1	TRBJ2-7	-	CASSSRGYEQYF	TGCGCCAGCAGTTCTCGGGGGTACGAGCAGTACTTC
14	-	TRBV5-4	TRBJ1-1	TRBD1	CASSAGQLNTEAFF	TGTGCCAGCAGCGCGGGACAGCTGAACACTGAAGCTTTCTTT
17	-	TRBV4-1	TRBJ1-6	TRBD1	CASSQDPLGQGLSPLHF	TGCGCCAGCAGCCAAGATCCCCTAGGACAGGGCTTATCACCCCTCCACTTT
14	-	TRBV10-3	TRBJ1-4	-	CAISETGVNEKLFF	TGTGCCATCAGTGAGACAGGTGTTAATGAAAAACTGTTTTTT
15	-	TRBV19	TRBJ2-3	TRBD2	CASSGSGLAADTQYF	TGTGCCAGTAGTGGGTCGGGACTAGCGGCAGATACGCAGTATTTT
16	-	TRBV5-8	TRBJ2-1	TRBD2	CASSSAGPGTRDEQFF	TGTGCCAGCAGCTCGGCGGGACCCGGGACTAGGGATGAGCAGTTCTTC
14	-	TRBV5-1	TRBJ1-6	-	CASSLQATNSPLHF	TGCGCCAGCAGCTTACAGGCAACAAATTCACCCCTCCACTTT
16	-	TRBV7-9	TRBJ1-1	-	CALMAGQRGGYTEAFF	TGTGCTCTAATGGCAGGGCAACGGGGGGGATACACTGAAGCTTTCTTT
12	-	TRBV7-9	TRBJ2-3	-	CASSVTFGTQYF	TGTGCCAGCAGCGTAACATTTGGTACGCAGTATTTT
16	-	TRBV9	TRBJ2-1	TRBD2	CASSVADSGGYNEQFF	TGTGCCAGCAGCGTAGCCGATAGCGGGGGCTACAATGAGCAGTTCTTC
17	-	TRBV25-1	TRBJ2-3	TRBD2	CASSELGSGRGGDTQYF	TGTGCCAGCAGTGAATTAGGTAGCGGGAGAGGAGGAGATACGCAGTATTTT
17	-	TRBV3-1/TRBV3-2	TRBJ2-5	-	CASSRGSGGPGQETQYF	TGTGCCAGCAGCCGGGGCAGCGGAGGGCCGGGGCAAGAGACCCAGTACTTC
16	-	TRBV5-1	TRBJ1-4	-	CASSLPTGPTNEKLFF	TGCGCCAGCAGCCTGCCGACAGGCCCAACTAATGAAAAACTGTTTTTT
13	once	TRBV5-1	TRBJ1-6	TRBD1	CASGMTGDSPLHF	TGCGCCAGTGGGATGACAGGGGATTCACCCCTCCACTTT
12	once	TRBV6-6	TRBJ2-7	-	CASSYFGGEQYF	TGTGCCAGCAGTTACTTCGGGGGCGAGCAGTACTTC